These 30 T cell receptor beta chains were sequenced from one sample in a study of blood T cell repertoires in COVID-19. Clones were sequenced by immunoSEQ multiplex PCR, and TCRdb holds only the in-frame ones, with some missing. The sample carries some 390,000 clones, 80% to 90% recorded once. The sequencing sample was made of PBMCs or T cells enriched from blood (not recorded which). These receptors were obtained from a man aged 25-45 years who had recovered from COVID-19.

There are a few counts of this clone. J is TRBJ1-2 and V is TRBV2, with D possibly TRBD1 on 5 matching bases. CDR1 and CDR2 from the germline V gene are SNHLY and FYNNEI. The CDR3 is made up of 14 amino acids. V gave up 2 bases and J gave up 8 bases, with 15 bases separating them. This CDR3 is CASSERGRVEGYTF. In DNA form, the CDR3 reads TGTGCCAGCAGTGAAAGAGGCAGGGTGGAGGGCTACACCTTC.

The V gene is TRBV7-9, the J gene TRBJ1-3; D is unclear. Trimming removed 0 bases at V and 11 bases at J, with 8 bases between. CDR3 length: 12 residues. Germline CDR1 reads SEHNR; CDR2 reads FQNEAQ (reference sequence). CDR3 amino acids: CASSLASLPIYF. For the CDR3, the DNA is TGTGCCAGCAGCTTAGCCTCTCTACCCATATATTTT.

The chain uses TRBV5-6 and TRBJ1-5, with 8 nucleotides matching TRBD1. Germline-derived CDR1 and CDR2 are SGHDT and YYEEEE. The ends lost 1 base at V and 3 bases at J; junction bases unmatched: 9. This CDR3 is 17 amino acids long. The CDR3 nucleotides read TGTGCCAGCAGCTTGTTTCTAACAGGGGGTTACAATCAGCCCCAGCATTTT. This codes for CASSLFLTGGYNQPQHF.

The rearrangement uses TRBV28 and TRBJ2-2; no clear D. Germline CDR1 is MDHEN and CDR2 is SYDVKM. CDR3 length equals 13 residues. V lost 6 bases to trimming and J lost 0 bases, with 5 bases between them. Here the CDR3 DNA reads TGTGCCAGCAGGTCAGCGAACACCGGGGAGCTGTTTTTT. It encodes CASRSANTGELFF.

In DNA form, the CDR3 reads TGTGCCAGCAGTTCCGGACTATCCCGGGACGAGCAGTACTTC. It yields the protein CASSSGLSRDEQYF. V usage is TRBV6-5 and J usage is TRBJ2-7, with D tentatively TRBD2 (6 bases). CDR3 length: 14 residues. Germline V gene data show CDR1 as MNHEY and CDR2 as SVGAGI. Trimming took off 4 bases at V and 5 bases at J, with 15 bases between the two ends.

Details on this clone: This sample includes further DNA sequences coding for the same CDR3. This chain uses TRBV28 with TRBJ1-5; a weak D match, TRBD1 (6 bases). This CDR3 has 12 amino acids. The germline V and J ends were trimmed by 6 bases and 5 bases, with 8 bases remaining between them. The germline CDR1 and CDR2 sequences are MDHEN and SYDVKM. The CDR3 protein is CASRQGDQPQHF. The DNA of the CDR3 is TGTGCCAGCAGACAGGGAGATCAGCCCCAGCATTTT. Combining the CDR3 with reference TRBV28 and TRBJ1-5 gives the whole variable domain DVKVTQSSRYLVKRTGEKVFLECVQDMDHENMFWYRQDPGLGLRLIYFSYDVKMKEKGDIPEGYSVSREKKERFSLILESASTNQTSMYLCASRQGDQPQHFGDGTRLSIL.

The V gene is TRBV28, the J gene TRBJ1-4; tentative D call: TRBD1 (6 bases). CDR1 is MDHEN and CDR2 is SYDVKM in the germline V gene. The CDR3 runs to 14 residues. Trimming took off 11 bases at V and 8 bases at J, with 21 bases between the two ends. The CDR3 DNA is TGTGCCTGCCAGGGGTCGTTGTTTGGAGAAAAACTGTTTTTT. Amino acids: CACQGSLFGEKLFF.

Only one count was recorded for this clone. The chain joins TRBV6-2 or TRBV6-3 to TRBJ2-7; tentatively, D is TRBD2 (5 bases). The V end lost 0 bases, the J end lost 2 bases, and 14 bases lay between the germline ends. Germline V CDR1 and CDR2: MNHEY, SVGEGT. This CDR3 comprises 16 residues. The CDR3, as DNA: TGTGCCAGCAGTTACTCGAAAACCCGAGGGACCTACGAGCAGTACTTC. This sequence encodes CASSYSKTRGTYEQYF.

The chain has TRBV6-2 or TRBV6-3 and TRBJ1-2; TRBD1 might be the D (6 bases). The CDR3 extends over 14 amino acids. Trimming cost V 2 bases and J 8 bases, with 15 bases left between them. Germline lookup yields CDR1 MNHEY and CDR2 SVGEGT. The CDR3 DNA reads TGTGCCAGCAGTTACGGGGGACATTACTCCGGCTACACCTTC. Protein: CASSYGGHYSGYTF.

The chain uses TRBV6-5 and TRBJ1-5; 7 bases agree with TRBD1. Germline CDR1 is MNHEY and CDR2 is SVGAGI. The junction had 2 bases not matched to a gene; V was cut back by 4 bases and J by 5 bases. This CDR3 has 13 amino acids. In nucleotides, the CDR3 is TGTGCCAGCAGTTTTGGGACAGATCAGCCCCAGCATTTT. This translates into CASSFGTDQPQHF.

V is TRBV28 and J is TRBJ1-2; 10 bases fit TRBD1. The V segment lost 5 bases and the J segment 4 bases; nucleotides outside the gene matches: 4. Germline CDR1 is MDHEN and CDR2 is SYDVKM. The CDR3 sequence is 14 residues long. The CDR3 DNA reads TGTGCCAGCAGTCGACAGGGGGCGTTCTATGGCTACACCTTC. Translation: CASSRQGAFYGYTF.

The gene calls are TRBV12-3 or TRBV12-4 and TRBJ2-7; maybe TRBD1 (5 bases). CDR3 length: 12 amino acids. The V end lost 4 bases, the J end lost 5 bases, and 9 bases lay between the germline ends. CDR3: CASSSRVDEQYF. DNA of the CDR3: TGTGCCAGCAGTTCCAGGGTGGACGAGCAGTACTTC.

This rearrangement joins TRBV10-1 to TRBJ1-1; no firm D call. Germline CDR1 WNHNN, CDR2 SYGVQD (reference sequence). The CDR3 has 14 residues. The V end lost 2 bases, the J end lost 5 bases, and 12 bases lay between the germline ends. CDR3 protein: CASSELLGWTEAFF. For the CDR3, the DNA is TGCGCCAGCAGTGAGCTCCTCGGGTGGACTGAAGCTTTCTTT.

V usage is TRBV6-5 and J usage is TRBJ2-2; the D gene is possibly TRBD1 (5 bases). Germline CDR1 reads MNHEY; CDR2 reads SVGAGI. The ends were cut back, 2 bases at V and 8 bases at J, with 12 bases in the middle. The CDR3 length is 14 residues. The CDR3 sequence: CASSYRGPVGELFF. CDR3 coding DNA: TGTGCCAGCAGTTACAGGGGCCCCGTTGGGGAGCTGTTTTTT.

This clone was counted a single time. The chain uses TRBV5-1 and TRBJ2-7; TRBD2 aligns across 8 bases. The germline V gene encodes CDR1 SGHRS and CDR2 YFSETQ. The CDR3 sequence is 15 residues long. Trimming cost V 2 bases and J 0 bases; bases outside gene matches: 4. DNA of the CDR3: TGCGCCAGCAGCTTCAGGGCGGGGGGCTCCTACGAGCAGTACTTC. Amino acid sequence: CASSFRAGGSYEQYF.

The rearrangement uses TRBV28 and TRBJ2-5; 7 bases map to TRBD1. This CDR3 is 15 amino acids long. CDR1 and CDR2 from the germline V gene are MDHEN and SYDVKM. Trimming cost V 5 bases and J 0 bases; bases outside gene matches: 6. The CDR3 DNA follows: TGTGCCAGCAGTCCCTCCGACAGGGACCAAGAGACCCAGTACTTC. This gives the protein CASSPSDRDQETQYF.

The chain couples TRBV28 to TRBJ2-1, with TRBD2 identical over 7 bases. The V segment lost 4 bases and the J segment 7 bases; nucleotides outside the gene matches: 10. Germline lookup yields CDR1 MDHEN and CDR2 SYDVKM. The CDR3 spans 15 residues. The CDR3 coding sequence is TGTGCCAGCAGTTCACGTTCGACTAGCTGGAATGAGCAGTTCTTC. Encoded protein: CASSSRSTSWNEQFF.

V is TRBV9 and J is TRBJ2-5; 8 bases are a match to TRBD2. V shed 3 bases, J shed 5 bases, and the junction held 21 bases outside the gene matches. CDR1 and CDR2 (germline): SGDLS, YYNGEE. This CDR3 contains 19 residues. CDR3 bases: TGTGCCAGCAGCGCAACCGGGACTAGATCTTACGTCTCGTGGGAGACCCAGTACTTC. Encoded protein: CASSATGTRSYVSWETQYF.

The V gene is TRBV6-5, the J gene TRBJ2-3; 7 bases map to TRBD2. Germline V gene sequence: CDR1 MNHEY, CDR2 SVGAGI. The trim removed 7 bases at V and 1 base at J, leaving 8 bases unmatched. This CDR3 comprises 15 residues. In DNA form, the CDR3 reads TGTGCCAGCAAAGTCCTAGCGGAGCGCACAGATACGCAGTATTTT. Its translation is CASKVLAERTDTQYF.

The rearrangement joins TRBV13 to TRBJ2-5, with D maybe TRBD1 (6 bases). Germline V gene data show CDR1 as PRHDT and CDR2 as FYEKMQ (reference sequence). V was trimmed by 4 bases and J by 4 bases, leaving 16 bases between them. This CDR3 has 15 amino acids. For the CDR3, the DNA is TGTGCCAGCAGCTCGTACGCAGGGGTCCCAGAGACCCAGTACTTC. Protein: CASSSYAGVPETQYF.

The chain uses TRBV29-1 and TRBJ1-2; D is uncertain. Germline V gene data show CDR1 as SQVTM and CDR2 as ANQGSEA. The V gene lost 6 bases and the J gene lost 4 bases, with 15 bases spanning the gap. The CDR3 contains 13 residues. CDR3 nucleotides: TGCAGCGTAACGGGGAAGGAAGGCTATGGCTACACCTTC. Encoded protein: CSVTGKEGYGYTF.

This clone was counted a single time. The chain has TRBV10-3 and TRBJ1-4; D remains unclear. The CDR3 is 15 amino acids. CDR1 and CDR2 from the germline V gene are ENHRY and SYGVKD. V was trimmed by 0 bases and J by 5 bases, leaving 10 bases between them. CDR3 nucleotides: TGTGCCATCAGTGAGTCGGGCAGGCCCAATGAAAAACTGTTTTTT. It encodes CAISESGRPNEKLFF.

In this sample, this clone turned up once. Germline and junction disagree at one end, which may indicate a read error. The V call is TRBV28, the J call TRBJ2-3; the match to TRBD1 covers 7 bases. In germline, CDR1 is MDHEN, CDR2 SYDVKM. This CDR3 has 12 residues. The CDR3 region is CATTGHTDTQYF. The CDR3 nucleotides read TGCGCCACGACAGGGCACACAGATACGCAGTATTTT.

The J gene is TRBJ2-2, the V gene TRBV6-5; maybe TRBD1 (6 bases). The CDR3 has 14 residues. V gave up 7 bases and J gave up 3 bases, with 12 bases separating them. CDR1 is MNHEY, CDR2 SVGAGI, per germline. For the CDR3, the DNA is TGTGCCAGCAACTCTGGACAGTACACCGGGGAGCTGTTTTTT. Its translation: CASNSGQYTGELFF.

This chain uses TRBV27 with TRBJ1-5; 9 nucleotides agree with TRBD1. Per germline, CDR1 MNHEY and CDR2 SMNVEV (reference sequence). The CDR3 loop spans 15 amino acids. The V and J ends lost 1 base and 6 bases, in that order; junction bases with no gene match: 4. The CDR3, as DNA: TGTGCCAGCAGTTTATTGGGACAGGGCGGTCAGCCCCAGCATTTT. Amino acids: CASSLLGQGGQPQHF.

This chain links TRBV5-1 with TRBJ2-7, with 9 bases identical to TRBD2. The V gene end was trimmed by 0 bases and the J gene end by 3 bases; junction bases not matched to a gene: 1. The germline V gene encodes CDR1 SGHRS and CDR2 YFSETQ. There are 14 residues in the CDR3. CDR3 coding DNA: TGCGCCAGCAGCTTGGGCGGGAGGGTCTACGAGCAGTACTTC. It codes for CASSLGGRVYEQYF.

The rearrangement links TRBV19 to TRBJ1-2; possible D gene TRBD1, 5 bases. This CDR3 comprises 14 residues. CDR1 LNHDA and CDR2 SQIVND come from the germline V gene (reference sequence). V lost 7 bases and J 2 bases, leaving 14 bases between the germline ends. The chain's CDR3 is CASTPSWGNYGYTF. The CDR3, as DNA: TGTGCCAGTACTCCCAGTTGGGGCAACTATGGCTACACCTTC.

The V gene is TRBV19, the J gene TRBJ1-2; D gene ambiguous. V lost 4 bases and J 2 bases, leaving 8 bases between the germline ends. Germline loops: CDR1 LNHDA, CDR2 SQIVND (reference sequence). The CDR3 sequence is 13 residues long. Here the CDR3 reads CASSNRENYGYTF. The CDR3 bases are TGTGCCAGTAGTAACCGGGAAAACTATGGCTACACCTTC.

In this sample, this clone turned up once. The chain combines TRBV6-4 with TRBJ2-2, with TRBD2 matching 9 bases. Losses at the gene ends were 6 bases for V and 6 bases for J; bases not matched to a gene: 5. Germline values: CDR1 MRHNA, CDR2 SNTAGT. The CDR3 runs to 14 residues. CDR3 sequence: CASRRQREAGELFF. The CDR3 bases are TGTGCCAGCAGGCGCCAGCGGGAGGCCGGGGAGCTGTTTTTT.

Written as DNA, the CDR3 is TGTGCCAGCTCACAGGGACAAATGACCGGGGAGCTGTTTTTT. Protein sequence: CASSQGQMTGELFF. The chain links TRBV18 to TRBJ2-2; TRBD1 might be the D (6 bases). CDR3 size: 14 residues. Germline CDR1 reads KGHSH; CDR2 reads LQKENI. Trimming stripped 4 bases from V and 5 bases from J, with 11 bases between.